The clone carrying this TCR beta chain was found once. Its specificity is not known. The data were obtained in a study of Ad26.COV2.S vaccination and SARS-CoV-2 variants. TCRdb's table, derived via immunoSEQ multiplex PCR, lists solely in-frame clones and lacks some. The data show roughly 350,000 clones, 80% to 90% seen once. CDR3 length: 17 amino acids. The V and J ends lost 1 base and 1 base respectively, with 17 bases between them. Germline V CDR1 and CDR2: SGHTS, YDEGEE. Described treatment: around 19 received Ad26.COV2.S at low or high dose, single or two shots; about five received placebo; per-sample allocation not given. Day 63 after the first injection of vaccine or placebo was the sampling time. Study-wide results and limits: Placebo recipients and vaccine recipients were similar in non-spike TCR breadth.

The V gene is TRBV5-8, the J gene TRBJ1-2; a weak D match, TRBD1 (6 bases). The sequencing here drew on peripheral blood, taken in a trial of Ad26.COV2.S vaccine versus placebo. This TCR was sampled from a person aged 18-60 years who received the Ad26.COV2.S COVID-19 vaccine or a placebo. The CDR3 nucleotides are TGTGCCAGCAGCTTGTACGCCGCCTGGGACAATAACTATGGCTACACCTTC. It encodes CASSLYAAWDNNYGYTF.